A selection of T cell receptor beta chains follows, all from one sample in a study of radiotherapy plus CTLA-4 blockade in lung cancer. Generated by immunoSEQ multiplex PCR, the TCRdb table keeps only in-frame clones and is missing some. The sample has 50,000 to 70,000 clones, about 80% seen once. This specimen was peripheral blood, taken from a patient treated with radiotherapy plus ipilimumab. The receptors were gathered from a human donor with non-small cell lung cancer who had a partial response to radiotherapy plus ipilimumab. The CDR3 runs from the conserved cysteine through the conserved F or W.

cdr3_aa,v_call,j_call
CASSQEAGTEAFF,TRBV14,TRBJ1-1
CASSNLDSKLFF,TRBV6-5,TRBJ1-4
CASSSSGRRGEEKLFF,TRBV7-9,TRBJ1-4
CAPRGFGNSPLHF,TRBV7-3,TRBJ1-6
CASSSRRGGPVTGELFF,TRBV27,TRBJ2-2
CASSQGSGDGYTF,TRBV4-2,TRBJ1-2
CASSPPGQEDNEQFF,TRBV11-2,TRBJ2-1
CASSSFSGQNTEAFF,TRBV7-2,TRBJ1-1
CASSPKTGPGDTQYF,TRBV19,TRBJ2-3
CASSLSTGGDEQYF,TRBV7-7,TRBJ2-7
CASSLDPYTGELFF,TRBV11-2,TRBJ2-2
CASSLSQNSPLHF,TRBV7-9,TRBJ1-6
CASSVTGGGDTEAFF,TRBV9,TRBJ1-1
CASSVEGRGNEKLFF,TRBV9,TRBJ1-4
CASSLAADTEAFF,TRBV5-1,TRBJ1-1
CASSEVLVPQHF,TRBV2,TRBJ1-5
CASRPVGGYGYTF,TRBV7-9,TRBJ1-2
CASPVRLAVTGELFF,TRBV23-1,TRBJ2-2
CASSPRGRTDTQYF,TRBV4-3,TRBJ2-3
CASSVSGANTIYF,TRBV9,TRBJ1-3
CASRTPSGGQETQYF,TRBV7-2,TRBJ2-5
CASSPGLAGGTDTQYF,TRBV7-2,TRBJ2-3
CASGDRTHYEQYF,TRBV27,TRBJ2-7
CASSSGTYEQYF,TRBV5-1,TRBJ2-7
CASSIDRQGYEQYF,TRBV19,TRBJ2-7
CASKGDPGQQYF,TRBV6-4,TRBJ2-7
CASSVQGSSTDTQYF,TRBV6-5,TRBJ2-3
CASSLGRGPPGNTIYF,TRBV7-8,TRBJ1-3
CASSARTSSQETQYF,TRBV6-5,TRBJ2-5
CASRGTGLGNEQFF,TRBV9,TRBJ2-1
CASSYRTGGGNIQYF,TRBV6-5,TRBJ2-4
CASSLTHGVNTEAFF,TRBV7-2,TRBJ1-1
CASSASFRGGETQYF,TRBV5-1,TRBJ2-5
CASSSLWTSGAYEQYF,TRBV6-7,TRBJ2-7
CASSSLAGGLQETQYF,TRBV7-2,TRBJ2-5
CASSSRRALIYNSPLHF,TRBV27,TRBJ1-6
CASSNTGTSGSNTGELFF,TRBV5-1,TRBJ2-2
CASSSSARGAEETQYF,TRBV19,TRBJ2-5
CASSFGTSAVEQYF,TRBV7-2,TRBJ2-7
CASSSSGQGASQPQHF,TRBV7-8,TRBJ1-5
CASSPLGLAGPYQETQYF,TRBV7-2,TRBJ2-5
CATRTGLSNEQFF,TRBV6-5,TRBJ2-1
CASRSGTGVGAQHF,TRBV6-5,TRBJ1-5
CSVPGQGPLKTQYF,TRBV29-1,TRBJ2-5
CASSYGAGTDTQYF,TRBV6-6,TRBJ2-3